This T cell receptor beta chain was profiled in a study of T cell responses to AZD1222 COVID-19 vaccine. Study-wide points: Sampled repertoires all dated from after the peak T cell response. CD4 TCRs covered the whole spike, strongest at regions 160-218 and 743-854.

V was pared by 2 bases and J by 8 bases, with 13 bases between. The CDR3 is 13 amino acids. Germline V gene data show CDR1 as SGDLS and CDR2 as YYNGEE. Details on this clone: Its antigen is still unknown.

Data came from immunoSEQ multiplex PCR; TCRdb stores just in-frame clones and leaves some out. The sample consists of about 150,000 clones, about 90% of them appearing once. The sequencing used peripheral blood, collected 28 days after the second AZD1222 dose. This chain uses TRBV9 with TRBJ1-2, with D unresolved. The sequence derives from an adult who received the AZD1222 COVID-19 vaccine. The CDR3 loop is CASSVNSPRGYTF. The DNA for the CDR3 is TGTGCCAGCAGCGTGAATTCCCCCCGGGGCTACACCTTC.